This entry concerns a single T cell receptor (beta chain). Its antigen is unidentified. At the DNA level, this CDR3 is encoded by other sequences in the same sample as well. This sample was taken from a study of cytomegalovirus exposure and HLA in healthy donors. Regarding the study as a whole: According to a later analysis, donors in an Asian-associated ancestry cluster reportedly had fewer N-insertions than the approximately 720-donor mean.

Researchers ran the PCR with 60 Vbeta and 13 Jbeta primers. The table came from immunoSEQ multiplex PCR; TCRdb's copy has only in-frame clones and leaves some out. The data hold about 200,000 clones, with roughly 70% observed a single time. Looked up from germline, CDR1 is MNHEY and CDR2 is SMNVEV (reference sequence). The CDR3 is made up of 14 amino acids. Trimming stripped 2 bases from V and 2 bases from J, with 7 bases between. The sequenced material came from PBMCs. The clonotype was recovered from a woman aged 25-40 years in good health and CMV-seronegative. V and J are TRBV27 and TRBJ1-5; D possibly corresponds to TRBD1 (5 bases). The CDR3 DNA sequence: TGTGCCAGCAGTTTACTAGGGGGCAATCAGCCCCAGCATTTT. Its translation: CASSLLGGNQPQHF.